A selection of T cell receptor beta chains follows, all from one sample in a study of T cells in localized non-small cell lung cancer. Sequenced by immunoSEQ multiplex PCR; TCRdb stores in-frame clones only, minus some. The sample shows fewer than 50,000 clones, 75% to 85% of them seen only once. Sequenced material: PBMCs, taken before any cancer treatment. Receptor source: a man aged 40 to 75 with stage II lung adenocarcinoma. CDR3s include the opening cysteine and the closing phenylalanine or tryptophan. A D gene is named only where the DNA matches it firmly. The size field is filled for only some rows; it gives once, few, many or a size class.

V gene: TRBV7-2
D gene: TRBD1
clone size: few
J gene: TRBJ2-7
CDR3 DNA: TGTGCCAGCAGCTTAGAGAGGACAGGGCCCTACGAGCAGTACTTC
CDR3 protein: CASSLERTGPYEQYF

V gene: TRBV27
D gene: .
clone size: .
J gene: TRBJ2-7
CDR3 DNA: TGTGCCAGCAGTTTGTACAGGGCCTACGAGCAGTACTTC
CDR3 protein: CASSLYRAYEQYF

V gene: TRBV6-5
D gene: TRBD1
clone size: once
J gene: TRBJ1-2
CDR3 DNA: TGTGCCAGCAGTCGGGACAGTGACTATGTACGCTACACCTTC
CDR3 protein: CASSRDSDYVRYTF

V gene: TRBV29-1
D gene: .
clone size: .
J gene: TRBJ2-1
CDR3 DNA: TGCAGCGGCCTCACAGGGTGGATAAATGAGCAGTTCTTC
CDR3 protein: CSGLTGWINEQFF

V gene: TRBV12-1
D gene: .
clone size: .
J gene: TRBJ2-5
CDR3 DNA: TGTGCCAGCAGCTTTATTTGGGGCGGACTAGCGGGGGGGCCGGAGACCCAGTACTTC
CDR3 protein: CASSFIWGGLAGGPETQYF

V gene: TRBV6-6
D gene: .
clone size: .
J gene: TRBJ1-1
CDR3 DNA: TGTGCCAGCAGTTACTCGGACACTGAAGCTTTCTTT
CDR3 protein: CASSYSDTEAFF

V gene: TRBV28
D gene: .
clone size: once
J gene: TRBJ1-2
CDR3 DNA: TGTGCCAGCAGTTTCGGACTGCTCTATGGCTACACCTTC
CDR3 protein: CASSFGLLYGYTF

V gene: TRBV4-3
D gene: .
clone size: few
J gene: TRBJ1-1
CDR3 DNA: TGCGCCAGCAGCCAAGAAGCAATAAACAGGGAAGCTTTCTTT
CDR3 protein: CASSQEAINREAFF

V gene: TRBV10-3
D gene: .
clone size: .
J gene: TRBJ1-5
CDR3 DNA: TGTGCCACCCGCACCGGAAATCAGCCCCAGCATTTT
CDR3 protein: CATRTGNQPQHF

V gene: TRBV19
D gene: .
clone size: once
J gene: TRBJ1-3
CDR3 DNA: TGTGCCAGTAGTATTTCATCTCGCTCTGGAAACACCATATATTTT
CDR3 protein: CASSISSRSGNTIYF